This T cell receptor beta chain comes out of a study of identical twins. Germline loops: CDR1 DFQATT, CDR2 SNEGSKA (reference sequence). With V trimmed by 6 bases and J by 4 bases, 8 bases remained unmatched. This CDR3 spans 15 amino acids. A single record per CDR3 protein comes from TCRdb applying MiXCR to the 5' RACE reads. The data show about 470,000 distinct CDR3 sequences, 20% to 25% seen once. The data were also submitted as part of a second study, on T cells expressing NK-cell markers. That source reports: In several experiments, an anti-gamma-delta TCR antibody restricted sorting to alpha-beta TCR T cells.

The TCR sequence derives from a woman aged 18-29 years in good health. Sequencing was done on a sample of CD4+ T cells sorted from blood. The rearrangement joins TRBV20-1 to TRBJ2-2; 10 nucleotides match TRBD2. The CDR3 DNA follows: TGCAGTGCGCGGCTAGCGGGGGCCCCCACCGGGGAGCTGTTTTTT. Protein sequence: CSARLAGAPTGELFF.